This TCR beta chain was retrieved from a study of shared clonotypes between healthy human individuals. Method: immunoSEQ multiplex PCR; TCRdb's copy keeps in-frame clones and lacks some. The sample contains 950,000 to 1,100,000 clones, around 74% of which appear only once. CD45RA-negative memory and CD45RA+ naive subsets were split from the CD4+ cells. The germline gives CDR1 SGHRS, CDR2 YFSETQ. The CDR3 runs to 15 residues. On this clone itself: Sequence at one end of the junction differs from germline and may be a read error.

The receptor's source is a man in his late teens or twenties in good health. The sequenced sample consisted of memory CD4+ T cells sorted from blood. Subset here: CD45RA-negative fraction. The chain has TRBV5-1 and TRBJ1-1, with 8 bases lining up with TRBD1. This CDR3 is CASSFGTGAGREAFF. Here the CDR3 DNA reads TGTGCCAGCAGCTTTGGGACAGGTGCGGGGCGCGAAGCTTTCTTT.